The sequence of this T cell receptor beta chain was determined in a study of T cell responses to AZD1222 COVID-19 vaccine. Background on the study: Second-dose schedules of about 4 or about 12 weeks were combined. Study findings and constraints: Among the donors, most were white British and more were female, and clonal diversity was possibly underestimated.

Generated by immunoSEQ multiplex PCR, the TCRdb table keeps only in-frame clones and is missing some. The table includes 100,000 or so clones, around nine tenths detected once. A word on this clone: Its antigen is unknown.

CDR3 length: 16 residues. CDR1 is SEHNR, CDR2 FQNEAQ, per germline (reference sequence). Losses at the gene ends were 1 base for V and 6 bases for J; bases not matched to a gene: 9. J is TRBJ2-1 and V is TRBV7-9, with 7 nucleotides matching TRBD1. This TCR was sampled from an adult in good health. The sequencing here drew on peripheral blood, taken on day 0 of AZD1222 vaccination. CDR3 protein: CASSLVGRGSFNEQFF. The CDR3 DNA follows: TGTGCCAGCAGCTTAGTGGGCAGGGGGTCGTTCAATGAGCAGTTCTTC.